These 27 T cell receptor beta chains share one sample of origin, sequenced in a study of blood T cell repertoires in COVID-19. Profiled with immunoSEQ multiplex PCR; TCRdb holds only in-frame clones, not every one. This sample has about 160,000 clones, with about 85% found just once. The sample consisted of peripheral blood. These receptors were collected from a man aged 80 or over with COVID-19, enrolled during active disease.

The rearrangement joins TRBV12-3 or TRBV12-4 to TRBJ2-7; a weak D match, TRBD2 (6 bases). Trimming shortened V by 6 bases and J by 7 bases, and 13 bases separated the two germline ends. This CDR3 has 12 amino acids. This chain's CDR3 is CASSYGTLEQYF. The DNA of the CDR3 is TGTGCCAGCAGCTACGGGACTCTTGAGCAGTACTTC.

This chain uses TRBV3-1 (or the pseudogene TRBV3-2) with TRBJ2-7, with TRBD1 matching over 8 bases. Per germline, CDR1 LGHDT and CDR2 YNNKEL (reference sequence). This CDR3 comprises 14 residues. V was pared by 6 bases and J by 5 bases, with 9 bases of the junction left unmatched. Here the CDR3 reads CASRGTGQTDEQYF. CDR3 nucleotide sequence: TGTGCCAGCAGGGGGACAGGCCAAACCGACGAGCAGTACTTC.

The V gene is TRBV6-5, the J gene TRBJ1-1, with D possibly matching TRBD1 (5 bases). Germline CDR1 and CDR2: MNHEY and SVGAGI. V was clipped by 4 bases and J by 2 bases, with 11 bases between them. The CDR3 length is 14 residues. The CDR3 nucleotides read TGTGCCAGCAGTTGGACACCTTCCAACACTGAAGCTTTCTTT. This translates into CASSWTPSNTEAFF.

This rearrangement joins TRBV4-2 to TRBJ2-2; the D gene is possibly TRBD2 (5 bases). Germline V lookup: CDR1 LGHNA, CDR2 YNFKEQ. This CDR3 is built from 16 residues. Trimming removed 0 bases at V and 0 bases at J, with 8 bases between. Here the CDR3 DNA reads TGTGCCAGCAGCCAAGATCCCGGGGCGAACACCGGGGAGCTGTTTTTT. Translation: CASSQDPGANTGELFF.

This clone was seen once. The chain carries TRBV6-1 and TRBJ2-1; tentatively, D is TRBD2 (5 bases). CDR1 and CDR2 (germline): MNHNS, SASEGT. Trimming took off 5 bases at V and 7 bases at J, with 15 bases between the two ends. The CDR3 is 14 amino acids. Here the CDR3 DNA reads TGTGCCAGCAGTCCCCGGCCGGGAAAAAATGAGCAGTTCTTC. It translates to CASSPRPGKNEQFF.

This chain uses TRBV9 with TRBJ1-1, with unresolved D. Germline CDR1 reads SGDLS; CDR2 reads YYNGEE. The CDR3 length is 13 residues. V lost 3 bases and J 5 bases, leaving 11 bases between the germline ends. The CDR3 sequence is CASSAQIGTEAFF. For the CDR3, the DNA is TGTGCCAGCAGCGCACAGATTGGTACTGAAGCTTTCTTT.

The chain couples TRBV3-1 (or the pseudogene TRBV3-2) to TRBJ2-4; TRBD1 might be the D (6 bases). The CDR3 consists of 15 residues. Germline CDR1 and CDR2: LGHDT and YNNKEL (reference sequence). V gave up 0 bases and J gave up 4 bases, with 10 bases separating them. CDR3 in DNA: TGTGCCAGCAGCCAAGATCGGGACACAAAAAACATTCAGTACTTC. Its protein is CASSQDRDTKNIQYF.

V is TRBV15 and J is TRBJ2-4, with D unclear. The ends were cut back, 7 bases at V and 0 bases at J, with 7 bases in the middle. Germline V gives CDR1 LNHNV, CDR2 YYDKDF (reference sequence). The CDR3 length is 13 residues. CDR3 bases: TGTGCCACCAAATCTCTAGCCAAAAACATTCAGTACTTC. It is translated as CATKSLAKNIQYF.

The rearrangement links TRBV3-1 (or the pseudogene TRBV3-2) to TRBJ1-2; tentative D call: TRBD1 (6 bases). This CDR3 is built from 14 residues. Looked up from germline, CDR1 is LGHDT and CDR2 is YNNKEL (reference sequence). Between the trimmed V and J ends, which lost 3 bases and 6 bases, there was a span of 14 bases. CDR3: CASSHGKQGHGYTF. In nucleotides, the CDR3 is TGTGCCAGCAGCCACGGTAAACAGGGCCATGGCTACACCTTC.

The rearrangement joins TRBV5-4 to TRBJ2-5, with 9 bases fitting TRBD1. The germline V gene has CDR1 SGHNT and CDR2 YYREEE (reference sequence). CDR3 length: 16 residues. Trimming took 2 bases from V and 1 from J; bases not matched to a gene: 6. CDR3 in DNA: TGTGCCAGCAGCTTCGGGGGACAGGGCTCCCAAGAGACCCAGTACTTC. It encodes CASSFGGQGSQETQYF.

This rearrangement joins TRBV11-3 to TRBJ2-5; 12 bases map to TRBD2. Trimming cost V 5 bases and J 9 bases; bases outside gene matches: 10. The CDR3 spans 15 residues. Germline assignment: CDR1 SGHNT and CDR2 YENEEA. CDR3 DNA sequence: TGTGCCAGCAGCCAACTAGCGGGGGGACCAACGGCCCAGTACTTC. It yields the protein CASSQLAGGPTAQYF.

J is TRBJ2-7 and V is TRBV19, with TRBD1 matching over 7 bases. This CDR3 spans 14 amino acids. From germline, CDR1 is LNHDA and CDR2 SQIVND (reference sequence). The ends lost 6 bases at V and 4 bases at J; junction bases unmatched: 9. The CDR3 region is CASSRNRGTYEQYF. The DNA for the CDR3 is TGTGCCAGTAGCCGGAACAGGGGAACTTACGAGCAGTACTTC.

This sequence joins TRBV25-1 and TRBJ2-3, with TRBD1 matching over 8 bases. J was trimmed by 4 bases and V by 4 bases; bases with no gene match: 4. The CDR3 loop spans 14 amino acids. Germline assignment: CDR1 MGHDK and CDR2 SYGVNS. The CDR3 protein is CASSGDRIADTQYF. CDR3 nucleotides: TGTGCCAGCAGTGGGGACAGGATTGCAGATACGCAGTATTTT. The full variable domain, with the rest looked up from reference TRBV25-1 and TRBJ2-3, is EADIYQTPRYLVIGTGKKITLECSQTMGHDKMYWYQQDPGMELHLIHYSYGVNSTEKGDLSSESTVSRIRTEHFPLTLESARPSHTSQYLCASSGDRIADTQYFGPGTRLTVL.

This clone was seen just once. The chain links TRBV5-4 to TRBJ2-7, with 8 bases fitting TRBD2. The V and J ends lost 2 bases and 4 bases, in that order; junction bases with no gene match: 8. Germline-derived CDR1 and CDR2 are SGHNT and YYREEE (reference sequence). The CDR3 length is 15 residues. DNA for the CDR3: TGTGCCAGCAGCTTTGGGTCCAGCGGGGGATACGAGCAGTACTTC. It is translated as CASSFGSSGGYEQYF.

The CDR3 nucleotides are TGTGCCAGCAGTGACTCGAACAATCTTGGCTACACCTTC. This gives the protein CASSDSNNLGYTF. The chain has TRBV6-4 and TRBJ1-2; D is undetermined. The germline gives CDR1 MRHNA, CDR2 SNTAGT. V gave up 0 bases and J gave up 7 bases, with 9 bases separating them. This CDR3 has 13 residues.

The chain combines TRBV7-7 with TRBJ2-3, with 7 bases aligning to TRBD1. J gave up 0 bases and V 5 bases, and 5 bases lay outside the gene matches. Germline CDR1 SSHAT, CDR2 FNYEAQ (reference sequence). The CDR3 contains 15 residues. In nucleotides, the CDR3 is TGTGCCAGCAGCCCTCAGGGACAGAGCACAGATACGCAGTATTTT. It specifies CASSPQGQSTDTQYF.

This chain links TRBV9 with TRBJ2-2; 9 bases fit TRBD1. CDR1 is SGDLS, CDR2 YYNGEE, per germline. Germline trimming cut 6 bases from V and 5 bases from J; bases unmatched to any gene: 8. The CDR3 runs 15 residues. CDR3 DNA sequence: TGTGCCAGCACTCGCCGGGACAGGGTAACCGGGGAGCTGTTTTTT. The encoded protein is CASTRRDRVTGELFF.

V usage is TRBV25-1 and J usage is TRBJ2-3; D gene ambiguous. Germline CDR1 reads MGHDK; CDR2 reads SYGVNS. Trimming took off 1 base at V and 2 bases at J, with 10 bases between the two ends. This CDR3 comprises 15 residues. The CDR3 sequence is CASSELSEDTDTQYF. The CDR3 bases are TGTGCCAGCAGTGAATTGAGTGAAGACACAGATACGCAGTATTTT.

This clone was recorded once. The chain links TRBV3-1 (or the pseudogene TRBV3-2) to TRBJ2-1, with 13 bases lining up with TRBD2. This CDR3 comprises 15 residues. Per the germline V gene, CDR1 is LGHDT and CDR2 is YNNKEL (reference sequence). The V gene end was trimmed by 4 bases and the J gene end by 7 bases; junction bases not matched to a gene: 4. CDR3 amino acids: CASSLTSGGANEQFF. As DNA, the CDR3 is TGTGCCAGCAGCCTCACTAGCGGGGGGGCTAATGAGCAGTTCTTC.

This chain uses TRBV6-6 with TRBJ1-6; D is possibly TRBD1 (5 bases). Per germline, CDR1 MNHNY and CDR2 SVGAGI (reference sequence). V was clipped by 5 bases and J by 5 bases, with 25 bases between them. The CDR3 extends over 19 amino acids. CDR3 bases: TGTGCCAGCAGTCAAAATACCCCCCGGCAGGGTGTAAATAATTCACCCCTCCACTTT. As protein: CASSQNTPRQGVNNSPLHF.

This rearrangement joins TRBV11-3 to TRBJ2-1; 12 bases align to TRBD2. The CDR3 loop spans 16 amino acids. The germline V gene encodes CDR1 SGHNT and CDR2 YENEEA. V dropped 5 bases and J dropped 1; count of bases not matched to a gene: 3. CDR3 sequence (DNA): TGTGCCAGCAGCCGGCTAGCGGGGGGGTCCTACAATGAGCAGTTCTTC. Its translation is CASSRLAGGSYNEQFF.

This sequence joins TRBV9 and TRBJ2-7; 10 positions agree with TRBD1. The CDR3 is 15 residues long. Germline values: CDR1 SGDLS, CDR2 YYNGEE. After removal of 4 bases from V and 3 bases from J, the junction contained 7 bases not matched to a gene. The CDR3 protein is CASSPSTGGFYEQYF. CDR3 DNA sequence: TGTGCCAGCAGCCCGTCGACAGGGGGCTTCTACGAGCAGTACTTC.

The rearrangement uses TRBV5-6 and TRBJ1-1, with TRBD1 as a possible D gene (5 bases). Germline V CDR1 and CDR2: SGHDT, YYEEEE. This CDR3 is 16 amino acids long. V was shortened by 6 bases and J by 1 base, with 19 bases between the two germline ends. CDR3 nucleotides: TGTGCCAGCAACCCTAAAGGTCGCGACAGGAACACTGAAGCTTTCTTT. Amino acid sequence: CASNPKGRDRNTEAFF. Combining the CDR3 with reference TRBV5-6 and TRBJ1-1 gives the whole variable domain DAGVTQSPTHLIKTRGQQVTLRCSPKSGHDTVSWYQQALGQGPQFIFQYYEEEERQRGNFPDRFSGHQFPNYSSELNVNALLLGDSALYLCASNPKGRDRNTEAFFGQGTRLTVV.

The chain joins TRBV6-1 to TRBJ1-4; a weak D match, TRBD1 (6 bases). Per the germline V gene, CDR1 is MNHNS and CDR2 is SASEGT. The CDR3 consists of 15 residues. V lost 5 bases to trimming and J lost 2 bases, with 12 bases between them. The CDR3 is CASSRQGNTNEKLFF. CDR3 in DNA: TGTGCCAGCAGTCGCCAGGGGAACACTAATGAAAAACTGTTTTTT.

The chain has TRBV6-5 and TRBJ1-1, with D perhaps matching TRBD1 (5 bases). The CDR3 has 15 residues. Trimming removed 7 bases at V and 5 bases at J, with 20 bases between. Germline V gene sequence: CDR1 MNHEY, CDR2 SVGAGI. The CDR3 here is CASNQQEGKGTEAFF. For the CDR3, the DNA is TGTGCCAGCAACCAGCAGGAGGGGAAGGGGACTGAAGCTTTCTTT.

The chain employs TRBV6-5 and TRBJ2-6; D possibly corresponds to TRBD2 (5 bases). V was trimmed by 11 bases and J by 2 bases, leaving 7 bases between them. The germline gives CDR1 MNHEY, CDR2 SVGAGI. The CDR3 consists of 12 residues. CDR3 protein: CALRAGANVLTF. As DNA, the CDR3 is TGTGCCTTGAGGGCTGGGGCCAACGTCCTGACTTTC.

The chain carries TRBV5-1 and TRBJ2-1; 8 nucleotides agree with TRBD2. Germline CDR1 reads SGHRS; CDR2 reads YFSETQ. The junction had 4 bases not matched to a gene; V was cut back by 0 bases and J by 5 bases. The CDR3 has 15 amino acids. The CDR3 region is CASSLALAGHNEQFF. The CDR3 region has the DNA TGCGCCAGCAGCTTGGCTCTAGCGGGCCACAATGAGCAGTTCTTC.